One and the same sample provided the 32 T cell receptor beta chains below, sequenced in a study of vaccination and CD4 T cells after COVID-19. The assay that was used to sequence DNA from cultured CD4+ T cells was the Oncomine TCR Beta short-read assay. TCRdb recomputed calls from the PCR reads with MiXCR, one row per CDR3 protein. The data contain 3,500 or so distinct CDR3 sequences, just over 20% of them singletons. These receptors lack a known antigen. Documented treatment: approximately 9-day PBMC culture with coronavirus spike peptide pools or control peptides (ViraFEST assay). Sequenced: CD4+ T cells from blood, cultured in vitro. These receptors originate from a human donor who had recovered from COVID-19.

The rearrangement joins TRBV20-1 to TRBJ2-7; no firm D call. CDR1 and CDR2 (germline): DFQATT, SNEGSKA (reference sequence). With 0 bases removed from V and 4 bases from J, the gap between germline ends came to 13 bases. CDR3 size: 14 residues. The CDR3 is CSAREPRETYEQYF. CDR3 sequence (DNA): TGCAGTGCTAGAGAGCCGAGAGAGACATACGAGCAGTACTTC.

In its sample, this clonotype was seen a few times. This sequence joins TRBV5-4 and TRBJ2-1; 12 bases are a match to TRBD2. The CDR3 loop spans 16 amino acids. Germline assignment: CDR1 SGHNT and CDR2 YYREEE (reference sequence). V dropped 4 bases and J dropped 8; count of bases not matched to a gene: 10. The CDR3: CASSPAASGGADEQFF. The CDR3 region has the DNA TGTGCCAGCAGCCCGGCGGCTAGCGGGGGGGCCGATGAGCAGTTCTTC.

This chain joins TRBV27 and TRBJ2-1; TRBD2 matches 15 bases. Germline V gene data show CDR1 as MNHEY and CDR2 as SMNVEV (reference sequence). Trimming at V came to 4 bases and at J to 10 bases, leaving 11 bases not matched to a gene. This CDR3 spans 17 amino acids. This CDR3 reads CASSSPQGLAGGGEQFF. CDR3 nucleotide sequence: TGTGCCAGCAGTTCCCCCCAGGGACTAGCGGGGGGAGGGGAGCAGTTCTTC.

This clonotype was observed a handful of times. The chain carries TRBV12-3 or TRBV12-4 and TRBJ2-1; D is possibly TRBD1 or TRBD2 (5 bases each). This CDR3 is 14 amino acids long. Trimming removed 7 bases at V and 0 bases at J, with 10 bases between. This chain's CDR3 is CASTWGNSYNEQFF. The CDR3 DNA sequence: TGTGCCAGCACGTGGGGGAACTCCTACAATGAGCAGTTCTTC.

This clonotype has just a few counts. The CDR3 DNA follows: TGTGCCAGTAGTATAGAGGGACAGGGTATGAATCAGCCCCAGCATTTT. Residues: CASSIEGQGMNQPQHF. The chain combines TRBV19 with TRBJ1-5; 9 nucleotides match TRBD1. The germline V gene has CDR1 LNHDA and CDR2 SQIVND (reference sequence). V shed 0 bases and J 4 bases; nucleotides not matched to a gene: 4. This CDR3 has 16 residues.

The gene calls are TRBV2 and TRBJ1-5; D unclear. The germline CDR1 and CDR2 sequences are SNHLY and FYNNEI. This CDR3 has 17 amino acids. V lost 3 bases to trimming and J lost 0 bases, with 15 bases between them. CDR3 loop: CASSDPLMVGSNQPQHF. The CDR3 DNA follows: TGTGCCAGCAGTGACCCCCTTATGGTCGGTAGCAATCAGCCCCAGCATTTT. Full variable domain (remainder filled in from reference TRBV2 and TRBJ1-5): EPEVTQTPSHQVTQMGQEVILRCVPISNHLYFYWYRQILGQKVEFLVSFYNNEISEKSEIFDDQFSVERPDGSNFTLKIRSTKLEDSAMYFCASSDPLMVGSNQPQHFGDGTRLSIL.

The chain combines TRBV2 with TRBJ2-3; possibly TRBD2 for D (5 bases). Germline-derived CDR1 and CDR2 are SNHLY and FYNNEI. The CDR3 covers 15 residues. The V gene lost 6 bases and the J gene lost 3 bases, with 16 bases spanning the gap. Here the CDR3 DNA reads TGTGCCAGCAGCAAAGGAGGTCGAAAAACAGATACGCAGTATTTT. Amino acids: CASSKGGRKTDTQYF. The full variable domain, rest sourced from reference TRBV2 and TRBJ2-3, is EPEVTQTPSHQVTQMGQEVILRCVPISNHLYFYWYRQILGQKVEFLVSFYNNEISEKSEIFDDQFSVERPDGSNFTLKIRSTKLEDSAMYFCASSKGGRKTDTQYFGPGTRLTVL.

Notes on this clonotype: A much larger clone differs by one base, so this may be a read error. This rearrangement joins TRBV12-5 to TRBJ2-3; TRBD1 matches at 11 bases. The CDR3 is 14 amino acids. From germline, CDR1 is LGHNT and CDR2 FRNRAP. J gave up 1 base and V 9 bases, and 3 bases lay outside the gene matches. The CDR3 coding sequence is TGTGCTAGAGGGGGACAGGGGGGCACAGATACGCAGTATTTT. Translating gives CARGGQGGTDTQYF.

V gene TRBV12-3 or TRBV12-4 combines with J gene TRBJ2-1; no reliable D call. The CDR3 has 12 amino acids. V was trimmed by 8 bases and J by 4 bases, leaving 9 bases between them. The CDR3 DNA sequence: TGTGCCAGCGGCGGCAATTACAATGAGCAGTTCTTC. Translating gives CASGGNYNEQFF.

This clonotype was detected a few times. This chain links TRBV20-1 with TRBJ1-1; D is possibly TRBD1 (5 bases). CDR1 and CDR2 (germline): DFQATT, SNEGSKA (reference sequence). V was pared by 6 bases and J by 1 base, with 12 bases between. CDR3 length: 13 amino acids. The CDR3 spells CSAFRVQNTEAFF. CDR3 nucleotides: TGCAGTGCCTTCAGGGTACAGAACACTGAAGCTTTCTTT.

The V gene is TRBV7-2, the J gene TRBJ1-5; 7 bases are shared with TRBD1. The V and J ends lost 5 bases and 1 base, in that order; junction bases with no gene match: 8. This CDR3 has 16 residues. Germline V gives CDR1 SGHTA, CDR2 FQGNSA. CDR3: CASSSRGGSSNQPQHF. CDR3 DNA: TGTGCCAGCAGCAGCAGGGGGGGGTCGAGCAATCAGCCCCAGCATTTT.

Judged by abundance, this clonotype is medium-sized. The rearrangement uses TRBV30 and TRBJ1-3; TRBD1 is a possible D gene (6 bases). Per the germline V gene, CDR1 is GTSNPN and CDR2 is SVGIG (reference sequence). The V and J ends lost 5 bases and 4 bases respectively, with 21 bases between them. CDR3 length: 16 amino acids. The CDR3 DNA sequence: TGTGCCTGGGGGCCCGGGACGGGGGGCTCCGGAAACACCATATATTTT. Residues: CAWGPGTGGSGNTIYF.

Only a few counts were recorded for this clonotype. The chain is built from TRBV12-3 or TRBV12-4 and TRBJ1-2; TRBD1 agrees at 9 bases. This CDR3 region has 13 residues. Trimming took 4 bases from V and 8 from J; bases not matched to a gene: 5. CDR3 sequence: CASSSQGAKGYTF. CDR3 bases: TGTGCCAGCAGTTCACAGGGGGCAAAAGGCTACACCTTC.

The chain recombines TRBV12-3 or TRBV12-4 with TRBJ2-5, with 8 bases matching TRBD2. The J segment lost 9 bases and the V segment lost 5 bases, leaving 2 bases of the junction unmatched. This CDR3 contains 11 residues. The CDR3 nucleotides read TGTGCCAGCAGTCCGGGGGGGGCCCAGTACTTC. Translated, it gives CASSPGGAQYF.

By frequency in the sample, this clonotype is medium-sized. The CDR3 region has the DNA TGTGCCAGCTTAGATGGGGGCGTGAGTGAAAAACTGTTTTTT. This gives the protein CASLDGGVSEKLFF. The genes are TRBV2 and TRBJ1-4; D perhaps matches TRBD1 (6 bases). The CDR3 totals 14 residues. The V gene's germline CDR1 is SNHLY and CDR2 FYNNEI. V was trimmed by 8 bases and J by 7 bases, leaving 17 bases between them.

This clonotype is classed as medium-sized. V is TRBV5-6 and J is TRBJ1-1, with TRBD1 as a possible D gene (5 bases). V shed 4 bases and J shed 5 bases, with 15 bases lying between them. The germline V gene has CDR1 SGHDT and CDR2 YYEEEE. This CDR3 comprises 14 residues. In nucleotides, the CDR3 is TGTGCCAGCAGCATGTCTGAAGGGGAAACTGAAGCTTTCTTT. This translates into CASSMSEGETEAFF.

The CDR3: CASSIRHMNTEAFF. CDR3 nucleotide sequence: TGTGCCAGCAGCATTAGACACATGAACACTGAAGCTTTCTTT. J is TRBJ1-1 and V is TRBV11-2, with D hard to call. V lost 5 bases, J lost 0 bases, and 10 bases lay in between. The V gene's germline CDR1 is SGHAT and CDR2 FQNNGV. The CDR3 runs to 14 residues.

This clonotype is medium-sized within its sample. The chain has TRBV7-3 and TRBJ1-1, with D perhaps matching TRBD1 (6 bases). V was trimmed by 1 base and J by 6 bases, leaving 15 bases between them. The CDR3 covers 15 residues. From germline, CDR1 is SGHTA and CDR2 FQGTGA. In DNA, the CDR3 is TGTGCCAGCAGCTTAAGTTCAGGGGTAGGGGCTGAAGCTTTCTTT. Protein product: CASSLSSGVGAEAFF. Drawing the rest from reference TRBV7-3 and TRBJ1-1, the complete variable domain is GAGVSQTPSNKVTEKGKYVELRCDPISGHTALYWYRQSLGQGPEFLIYFQGTGAADDSGLPNDRFFAVRPEGSVSTLKIQRTERGDSAVYLCASSLSSGVGAEAFFGQGTRLTVV.

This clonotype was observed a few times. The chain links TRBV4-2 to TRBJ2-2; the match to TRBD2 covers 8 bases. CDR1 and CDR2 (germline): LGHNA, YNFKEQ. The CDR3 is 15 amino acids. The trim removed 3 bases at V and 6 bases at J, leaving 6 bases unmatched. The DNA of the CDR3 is TGTGCCAGCAGCCAGGAGAGGACTAGCCCCGGGGAGCTGTTTTTT. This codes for CASSQERTSPGELFF.

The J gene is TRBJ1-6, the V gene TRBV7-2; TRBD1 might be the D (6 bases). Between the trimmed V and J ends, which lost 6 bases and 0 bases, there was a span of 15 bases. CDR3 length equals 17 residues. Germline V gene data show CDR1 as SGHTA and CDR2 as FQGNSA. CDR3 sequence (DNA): TGTGCCAGCAGTCACAGGGTACAGAGCTCCTATAATTCACCCCTCCACTTT. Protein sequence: CASSHRVQSSYNSPLHF.

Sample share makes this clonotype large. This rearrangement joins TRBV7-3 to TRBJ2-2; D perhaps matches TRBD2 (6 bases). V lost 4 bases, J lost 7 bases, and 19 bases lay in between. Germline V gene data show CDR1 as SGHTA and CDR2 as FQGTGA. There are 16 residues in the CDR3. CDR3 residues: CASSSFPGARHGELFF. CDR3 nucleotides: TGTGCCAGCAGCTCATTCCCGGGAGCAAGGCACGGGGAGCTGTTTTTT.

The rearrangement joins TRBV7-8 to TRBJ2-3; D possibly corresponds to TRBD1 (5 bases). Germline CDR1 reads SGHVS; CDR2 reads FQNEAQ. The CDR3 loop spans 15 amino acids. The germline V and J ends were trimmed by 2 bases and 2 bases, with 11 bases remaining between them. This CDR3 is CASSLYDSPTDTQYF. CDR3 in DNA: TGTGCCAGCAGCTTATACGACAGCCCCACAGATACGCAGTATTTT. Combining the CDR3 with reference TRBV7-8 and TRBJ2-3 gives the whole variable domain GAGVSQSPRYKVAKRGQDVALRCDPISGHVSLFWYQQALGQGPEFLTYFQNEAQLDKSGLPSDRFFAERPEGSVSTLKIQRTQQEDSAVYLCASSLYDSPTDTQYFGPGTRLTVL.

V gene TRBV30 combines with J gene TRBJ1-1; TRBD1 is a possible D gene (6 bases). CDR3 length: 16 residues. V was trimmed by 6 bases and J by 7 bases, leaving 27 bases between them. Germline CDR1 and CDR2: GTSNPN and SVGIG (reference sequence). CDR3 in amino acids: CACLGGGRPTGGEAFF. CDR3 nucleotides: TGTGCCTGCCTCGGGGGGGGCCGTCCCACGGGGGGTGAAGCTTTCTTT.

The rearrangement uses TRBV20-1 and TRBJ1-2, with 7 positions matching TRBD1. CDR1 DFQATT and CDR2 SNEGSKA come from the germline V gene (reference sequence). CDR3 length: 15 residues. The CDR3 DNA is TGCAATGCCAAGGATCCTCGCACAGGGGACTATGGCTACACCTTC. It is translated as CNAKDPRTGDYGYTF.

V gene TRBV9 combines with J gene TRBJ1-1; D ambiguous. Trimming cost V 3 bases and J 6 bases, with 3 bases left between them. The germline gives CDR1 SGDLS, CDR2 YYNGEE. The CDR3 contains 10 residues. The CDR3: CASSDSEAFF. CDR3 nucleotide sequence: TGTGCCAGCAGCGACTCTGAAGCTTTCTTT.

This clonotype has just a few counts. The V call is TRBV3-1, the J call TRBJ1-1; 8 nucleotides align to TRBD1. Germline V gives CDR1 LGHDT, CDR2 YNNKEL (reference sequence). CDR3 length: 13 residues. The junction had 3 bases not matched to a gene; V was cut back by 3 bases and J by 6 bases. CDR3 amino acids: CASSHLDRAEAFF. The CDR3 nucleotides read TGTGCCAGCAGCCACCTGGACAGGGCTGAAGCTTTCTTT.

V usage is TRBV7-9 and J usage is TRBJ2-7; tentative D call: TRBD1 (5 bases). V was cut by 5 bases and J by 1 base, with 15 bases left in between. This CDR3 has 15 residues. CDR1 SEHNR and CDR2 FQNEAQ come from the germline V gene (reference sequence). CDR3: CASSLQGKKSYEQYF. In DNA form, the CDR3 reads TGTGCCAGCAGCCTCCAGGGAAAGAAATCCTACGAGCAGTACTTC.

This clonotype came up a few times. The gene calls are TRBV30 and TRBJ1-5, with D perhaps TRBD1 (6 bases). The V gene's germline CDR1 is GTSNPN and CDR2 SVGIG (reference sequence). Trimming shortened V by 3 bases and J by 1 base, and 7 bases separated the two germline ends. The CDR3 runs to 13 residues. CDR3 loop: CAWRGASNQPQHF. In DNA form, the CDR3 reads TGTGCCTGGAGGGGGGCGAGCAATCAGCCCCAGCATTTT.

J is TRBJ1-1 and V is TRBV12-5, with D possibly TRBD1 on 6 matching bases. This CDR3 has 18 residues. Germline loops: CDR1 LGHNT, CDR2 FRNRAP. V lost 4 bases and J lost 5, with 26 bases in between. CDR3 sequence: CASGSQRGGQEGPTEAFF. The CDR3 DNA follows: TGTGCTAGTGGTTCCCAGAGAGGGGGGCAGGAAGGGCCAACTGAAGCTTTCTTT.

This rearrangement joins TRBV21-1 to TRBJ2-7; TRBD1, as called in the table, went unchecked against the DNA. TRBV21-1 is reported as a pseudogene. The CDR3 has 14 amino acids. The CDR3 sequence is CASSKEGGCYEQYF. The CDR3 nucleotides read TGTGCCAGCAGCAAAGAGGGGGGGTGCTACGAGCAGTACTTC.

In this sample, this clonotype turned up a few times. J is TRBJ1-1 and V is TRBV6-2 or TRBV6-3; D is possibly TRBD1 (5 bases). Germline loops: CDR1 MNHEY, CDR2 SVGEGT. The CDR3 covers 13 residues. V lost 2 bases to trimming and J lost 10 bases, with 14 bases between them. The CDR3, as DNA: TGTGCCAGCAGTTACCCGGGTCCAGGGTCAGCTTTCTTT. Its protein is CASSYPGPGSAFF.

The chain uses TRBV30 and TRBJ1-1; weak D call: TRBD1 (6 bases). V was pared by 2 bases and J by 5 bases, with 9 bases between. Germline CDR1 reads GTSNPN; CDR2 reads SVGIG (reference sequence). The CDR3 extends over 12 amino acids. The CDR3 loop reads CAWSQGWTEAFF. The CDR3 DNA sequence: TGTGCCTGGAGTCAGGGGTGGACTGAAGCTTTCTTT.